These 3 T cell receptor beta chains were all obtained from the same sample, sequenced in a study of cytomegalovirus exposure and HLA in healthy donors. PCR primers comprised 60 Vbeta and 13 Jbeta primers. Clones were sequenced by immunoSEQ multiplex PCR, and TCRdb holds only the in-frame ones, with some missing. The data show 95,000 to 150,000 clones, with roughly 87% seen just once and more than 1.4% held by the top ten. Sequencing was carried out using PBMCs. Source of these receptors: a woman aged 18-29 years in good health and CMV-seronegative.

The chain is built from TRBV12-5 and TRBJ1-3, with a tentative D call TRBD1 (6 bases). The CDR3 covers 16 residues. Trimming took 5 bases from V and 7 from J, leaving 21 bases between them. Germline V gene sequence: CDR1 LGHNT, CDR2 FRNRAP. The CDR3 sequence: CASGPSLKDRVNTIYF. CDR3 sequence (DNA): TGTGCTAGTGGTCCGTCCCTAAAGGACAGAGTGAACACCATATATTTT.

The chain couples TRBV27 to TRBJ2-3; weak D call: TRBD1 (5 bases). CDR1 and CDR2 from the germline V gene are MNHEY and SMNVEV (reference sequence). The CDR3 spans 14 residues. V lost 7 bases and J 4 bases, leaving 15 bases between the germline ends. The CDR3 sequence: CASTPQTASDTQYF. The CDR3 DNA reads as TGTGCCAGCACTCCACAGACAGCCTCAGATACGCAGTATTTT.

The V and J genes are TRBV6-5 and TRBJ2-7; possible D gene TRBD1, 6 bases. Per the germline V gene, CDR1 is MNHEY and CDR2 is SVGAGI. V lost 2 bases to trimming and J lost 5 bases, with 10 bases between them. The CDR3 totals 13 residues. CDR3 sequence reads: CASSYRQGNEQYF. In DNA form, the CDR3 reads TGTGCCAGCAGTTACCGGCAGGGGAACGAGCAGTACTTC.